The 15 T cell receptor beta chains below come from one sample, sequenced in a study of blood T cell repertoires in COVID-19. Clones were sequenced by immunoSEQ multiplex PCR, and TCRdb holds only the in-frame ones, with some missing. The sample contains tens of thousands of clones, less than 95% of which appear only once. The sample taken for sequencing was peripheral blood. These receptors came from a human donor with active COVID-19. The donor label of this sample is uncertain.

CDR3 sequence: CASSSDRDEKLFF. In DNA, the CDR3 is TGTGCCAGCAGCTCGGACAGGGATGAAAAACTGTTTTTT. The rearrangement joins TRBV11-1 to TRBJ1-4; 8 bases fit TRBD1. V was pared by 4 bases and J by 6 bases, with 1 base of the junction left unmatched. The V gene's germline CDR1 is SGHAT and CDR2 FQDESV (reference sequence). CDR3 length: 13 residues.

The chain carries TRBV21-1 and TRBJ1-2; the table gives TRBD1 as D, unverified against the DNA. TRBV21-1 represents a pseudogene. This CDR3 contains 13 residues. Here the CDR3 reads CAGGQGRNYGYTF. CDR3 coding DNA: TGTGCCGGGGGACAGGGGAGAAACTATGGCTACACCTTC.

The chain employs TRBV27 and TRBJ2-3; 9 bases are shared with TRBD2. V trimming: 6 bases; J trimming: 1 base; junction bases outside the gene matches: 5. Germline V gene data show CDR1 as MNHEY and CDR2 as SMNVEV (reference sequence). This CDR3 contains 15 residues. In DNA form, the CDR3 reads TGTGCCAGCAGCCAGCGGGGGGATGGCACAGATACGCAGTATTTT. Its translation is CASSQRGDGTDTQYF.

The chain links TRBV9 to TRBJ2-1; D is uncertain. CDR3 length: 15 amino acids. V was pared by 0 bases and J by 4 bases, with 11 bases between. Looked up from germline, CDR1 is SGDLS and CDR2 is YYNGEE. The CDR3 nucleotides read TGTGCCAGCAGCGTAGAAGGCAGGATTTACAATGAGCAGTTCTTC. It translates to CASSVEGRIYNEQFF. The whole variable domain, remainder taken from reference TRBV9 and TRBJ2-1, is DSGVTQTPKHLITATGQRVTLRCSPRSGDLSVYWYQQSLDQGLQFLIQYYNGEERAKGNILERFSAQQFPDLHSELNLSSLELGDSALYFCASSVEGRIYNEQFFGPGTRLTVL.

The rearrangement joins TRBV23-1 to TRBJ1-2; 10 bases map to TRBD1. TRBV23-1 belongs to the ORF category, with a function that is uncertain. The CDR3 runs to 16 residues. Unmatched junction bases numbered 11, after V lost 6 bases and J lost 4 bases. CDR3 sequence: CASSRSPDRGIYGYTF. In DNA, the CDR3 is TGCGCCAGCAGCCGATCTCCGGACAGGGGGATCTATGGCTACACCTTC.

This clone was detected only once. The chain combines TRBV6-5 with TRBJ1-2; the D gene is possibly TRBD1 (5 bases). This CDR3 has 14 residues. Germline CDR1 reads MNHEY; CDR2 reads SVGAGI. V shed 7 bases and J shed 7 bases, with 19 bases lying between them. CDR3 DNA: TGTGCCAGCACGTCCCGCGGTGGGGGGAGTGGCTACACCTTC. This codes for CASTSRGGGSGYTF.

The chain has TRBV5-1 and TRBJ1-6; D is unresolved. CDR3 size: 16 residues. Germline CDR1 reads SGHRS; CDR2 reads YFSETQ. Deletions cut 0 bases from V and 1 base from J, with 8 bases between. The CDR3 protein is CASSLVVSSYNSPLHF. The CDR3 bases are TGCGCCAGCAGCTTGGTCGTGAGTTCCTATAATTCACCCCTCCACTTT.

By share, this clone counts as medium-sized. The chain links TRBV2 to TRBJ2-7, with TRBD1 matching over 8 bases. The CDR3 runs to 15 residues. CDR1 and CDR2 from the germline V gene are SNHLY and FYNNEI. Losses at the gene ends were 6 bases for V and 1 base for J; bases not matched to a gene: 8. The CDR3 coding sequence is TGTGCCAGCAGCGGAGAGACAGGGGATTCCTACGAGCAGTACTTC. Protein product: CASSGETGDSYEQYF. Full variable domain (remainder filled in from reference TRBV2 and TRBJ2-7): EPEVTQTPSHQVTQMGQEVILRCVPISNHLYFYWYRQILGQKVEFLVSFYNNEISEKSEIFDDQFSVERPDGSNFTLKIRSTKLEDSAMYFCASSGETGDSYEQYFGPGTRLTVT.

This clone has a single count. The V call is TRBV6-6, the J call TRBJ1-2; a weak D match, TRBD1 (5 bases). The CDR3 extends over 13 amino acids. CDR1 is MNHNY and CDR2 is SVGAGI in the germline V gene (reference sequence). V lost 7 bases and J 2 bases, leaving 11 bases between the germline ends. In nucleotides, the CDR3 is TGTGCCAGCATCTTGGGGCAGAACTATGGCTACACCTTC. This sequence encodes CASILGQNYGYTF.

This chain joins TRBV27 and TRBJ1-4; TRBD1 might be the D (5 bases). The CDR3 is made up of 15 amino acids. V was shortened by 3 bases and J by 10 bases, with 18 bases between the two germline ends. Germline CDR1 is MNHEY and CDR2 is SMNVEV (reference sequence). The CDR3 coding sequence is TGTGCCAGCAGTTTCCGCGACAGTTCCTTCGGAAAACTGTTTTTT. Translated: CASSFRDSSFGKLFF.

As regards this clone: A read error may produce the germline difference seen at one junction end. This chain connects TRBV5-8 to TRBJ2-1; 9 nucleotides agree with TRBD2. Germline values: CDR1 SGHTS, CDR2 YDEGEE. The CDR3 sequence is 15 residues long. The CDR3 here is CASSLGLAAYDEQFF. As DNA, the CDR3 is TGTGCCAGCAGCTTGGGACTAGCGGCCTACGATGAGCAGTTCTTC.

The chain joins TRBV7-2 to TRBJ1-2; D gene ambiguous. Germline V gene data show CDR1 as SGHTA and CDR2 as FQGNSA. Trimming cost V 1 base and J 8 bases, with 11 bases left between them. This CDR3 has 13 amino acids. CDR3 sequence: CASSLGSGLGYTF. Written as DNA, the CDR3 is TGTGCCAGCAGCTTAGGAAGTGGTCTAGGCTACACCTTC. The variable domain in full, completed from reference TRBV7-2 and TRBJ1-2, reads GAGVSQSPSNKVTEKGKDVELRCDPISGHTALYWYRQSLGQGLEFLIYFQGNSAPDKSGLPSDRFSAERTGGSVSTLTIQRTQQEDSAVYLCASSLGSGLGYTFGSGTRLTVV.

The chain has TRBV13 and TRBJ2-7; 8 bases agree with TRBD2. This CDR3 spans 15 amino acids. Germline V CDR1 and CDR2: PRHDT, FYEKMQ (reference sequence). The V and J ends lost 6 bases and 3 bases, in that order; junction bases with no gene match: 10. In DNA, the CDR3 is TGTGCCAGCAGACTAAGCGGGGGACCCGTCTACGAGCAGTACTTC. This translates into CASRLSGGPVYEQYF.

This chain joins TRBV7-9 and TRBJ2-5; 13 bases line up with TRBD2. Trimming removed 5 bases from V and 0 bases from J; junction bases left unmatched: 9. CDR3 length: 18 residues. Germline values: CDR1 SEHNR, CDR2 FQNEAQ (reference sequence). In DNA form, the CDR3 reads TGTGCCAGCAGCGCCGGGACTAGCGGGGCCGCCTACCAAGAGACCCAGTACTTC. Translating gives CASSAGTSGAAYQETQYF.

This clone was found once. The chain uses TRBV7-9 and TRBJ2-3; no firm D call. This CDR3 region has 11 residues. CDR1 and CDR2 (germline): SEHNR, FQNEAQ (reference sequence). Trimming took 5 bases from V and 5 from J, leaving 5 bases between them. The DNA for the CDR3 is TGTGCCAGCAGCCCCTTAGATACGCAGTATTTT. Its translation: CASSPLDTQYF.